This T cell receptor (beta chain) was observed in a study of blood T cell repertoires in COVID-19. Study information: The United States, Italy and Spain were the sources of the acute and convalescent COVID-19 samples.

As processed by the authors: Amplifying reference gene primers gave estimates of nucleated cell counts. TCRdb keeps only in-frame clones here, not all; method: immunoSEQ multiplex PCR. V and J calls and clone size are given by that table; D and trimming were obtained from the DNA. The sample holds about 370,000 clones, 80% to 90% seen once. Patients from Seattle were sampled longitudinally, starting during active infection. Unmatched junction bases numbered 5, after V lost 3 bases and J lost 10 bases. CDR1 and CDR2 (germline): MNHEY, SMNVEV (reference sequence). The CDR3 totals 13 residues. This clone was picked up one time.

The chain employs TRBV27 and TRBJ2-1, with TRBD2 matching over 8 bases. The sample comprised peripheral blood. The clonotype originates from a woman aged 30 to 39 with COVID-19, enrolled during active disease. In DNA form, the CDR3 reads TGTGCCAGCAGTTTCGGGAGGGCCTTCGAGCAGTTCTTC. Translating it yields CASSFGRAFEQFF.